The rows below give T cell receptor beta chains drawn from one sample of a study of human T cells and chemical hapten exposure. Each CDR3 protein gets one entry after TCRdb re-called the RACE reads with MiXCR. The data show around 330,000 distinct CDR3 sequences, with 5.5% seen just once and around 8% held by the top ten. Source: whole blood, taken in connection with sensitization to the hapten diphenylcyclopropenone (DPC). The receptors come from a woman between 18 and 29 years old with alopecia areata. Some clones in this sample may be carry-over from other donors' samples. The CDR3 runs from the conserved cysteine through the conserved F or W. D genes are given only for firm matches. The listing skips clone size in some rows; elsewhere it reads once, few, many or a size class.

j_call	d_call	v_call	clone_size	cdr3_nt	cdr3_aa
TRBJ2-6	.	TRBV6-4	many	TGTGCCAGCAGTGACTCGAGGGGGTCCGGGGCCAACGTCCTGACTTTC	CASSDSRGSGANVLTF
TRBJ1-6	.	TRBV7-2	many	TGTGCCAGCAGGTCGGGGTCATATAATTCACCCCTCCACTTT	CASRSGSYNSPLHF
TRBJ2-1	.	TRBV12-3/TRBV12-4	many	TGTGCCAGCAGTTTTTGGGACAATGAGCAGTTCTTC	CASSFWDNEQFF
TRBJ1-1	.	TRBV7-9	few	TGTGCCAGCAGCCCCCCAAGCTCTGCTAGTGAAGCTTTCTTT	CASSPPSSASEAFF
TRBJ1-2	.	TRBV6-5	.	TGTGCCAGCAGCCTCACGGTGGCCTATGGCTACACCTTC	CASSLTVAYGYTF
TRBJ2-1	TRBD2	TRBV3-1	many	TGTGCCAGCAGCCAACTTCAGACTAGCGGGGGGGCGAATGAGCAGTTCTTC	CASSQLQTSGGANEQFF
TRBJ1-3	.	TRBV7-8	.	TGTGCCAGCAGCTTTAGACAGTCTAGCTCTGGAAACACCATATATTTT	CASSFRQSSSGNTIYF
TRBJ2-3	TRBD2	TRBV6-5	.	TGTGCCAGCAGTTCGGCCGGGACTAGCACTTGGGATACGCAGTATTTT	CASSSAGTSTWDTQYF
TRBJ1-1	TRBD1	TRBV6-5	.	TGTGCCAGCAGTGCTCAGGGGGTGCCTGAAGCTTTCTTT	CASSAQGVPEAFF
TRBJ1-6	.	TRBV6-5	many	TGTGCCAGCAAAACACAGGGCTATAATTCACCCCTCCACTTT	CASKTQGYNSPLHF
TRBJ2-3	.	TRBV18	few	TGTGCCAGTAGGCAGACTAGCACAGATACGCAGTATTTT	CASRQTSTDTQYF
TRBJ1-2	.	TRBV15	few	TGTGCCACCAGCAGAGATAAGACAGCGGCTAACTATGGCTACACCTTC	CATSRDKTAANYGYTF
TRBJ2-6	TRBD1	TRBV4-2	.	TGTGCCAGCAGCCAAGCTTCAGGGACAGGGGGCGGCCTTGCCCCTGGGGCCAACGTCCTGACTTTC	CASSQASGTGGGLAPGANVLTF
TRBJ2-3	.	TRBV7-2	many	TGTGCCAGCAGCTTAGCGGGGGTGACAACAGATACGCAGTATTTT	CASSLAGVTTDTQYF
TRBJ1-1	.	TRBV5-6	.	TGTGCCAGCAGCTGGGACCCCCGGAACACTGAAGCTTTCTTT	CASSWDPRNTEAFF
TRBJ1-1	TRBD1	TRBV10-3	.	TGTGCCATCAGTGAGCGGACAGGGAGCACTGAAGCTTTCTTT	CAISERTGSTEAFF
TRBJ1-2	.	TRBV28	.	TGTGCCAGCAGTTCCCGAGGGGAAAGAAACTATGGCTACACCTTC	CASSSRGERNYGYTF
TRBJ2-3	.	TRBV20-1	many	TGCAGTGCTAGAGGGGTTGCGGATACGCAGTATTTT	CSARGVADTQYF
TRBJ2-5	.	TRBV7-2	few	TGTGCCAGCGGCTCCATCGGAAGCTCAGAGACCCAGTACTTC	CASGSIGSSETQYF
TRBJ2-6	.	TRBV6-5	many	TGTGCCTGCGCCGGGGCCAACGTCCTGACTTTC	CACAGANVLTF
TRBJ1-1	.	TRBV28	.	TGTGCCAGCAGTTTCTGCGGATACCCCGCCGTCGTGAACACTGAAGCTTTCTTT	CASSFCGYPAVVNTEAFF
TRBJ2-2	.	TRBV12-3/TRBV12-4	many	TGTGCCAGCAGTTTGGTGAGCACCGGGGAGCTGTTTTTT	CASSLVSTGELFF
TRBJ1-5	.	TRBV20-1	few	TGCAGTGCTGGGGGTCAACTCCAAGATCAGCCCCAGCATTTT	CSAGGQLQDQPQHF
TRBJ1-6	.	TRBV6-2/TRBV6-3	many	TGTGCCAGCAGCCCTATCGGGGGCGTTAATTCACCCCTCCACTTT	CASSPIGGVNSPLHF
TRBJ1-5	.	TRBV2	few	TGTGTCAGCAGTGAAAAGCCCCCGACAGCAGCCCCCAATCAGCCCCAGCATTTT	CVSSEKPPTAAPNQPQHF
TRBJ2-2	.	TRBV20-1	.	TGCAGTGCTAGATTGAATGCGAACACCGGGGAGCTGTTTTTT	CSARLNANTGELFF
TRBJ2-1	TRBD2	TRBV6-2/TRBV6-3	few	TGTGCCAGCAGCCCCCCCGGGGGGGAGTCCTACAATGAGCAGTTCTTC	CASSPPGGESYNEQFF
TRBJ2-3	TRBD1	TRBV7-6	many	TGTGCCAGCAGCTTAGAAGGGACAGCCACAGATACGCAGTATTTT	CASSLEGTATDTQYF
TRBJ2-3	TRBD1	TRBV6-5	.	TGTGCCAGCGAAATGCCGGGACAGAGTACGCAGTATTTT	CASEMPGQSTQYF
TRBJ1-2	.	TRBV28	many	TGTGCCAGCACGGCCAGGGTCCTCTATGGCTACACCTTC	CASTARVLYGYTF
TRBJ2-7	TRBD1	TRBV6-5	.	TGTGCCAGCAGGAGGGGGACAGGGACCGAGCAGTACTTC	CASRRGTGTEQYF
TRBJ1-3	.	TRBV29-1	many	TGCAGCGTTGAAGTGGGTACCTCCTCTGGAAACACCATATATTTT	CSVEVGTSSGNTIYF
TRBJ1-1	TRBD1	TRBV5-1	few	TGCGCCAGCAGCTTGAGACAGGGGGCGCGTGAAAACACTGAAGCTTTCTTT	CASSLRQGARENTEAFF
TRBJ2-7	.	TRBV6-2/TRBV6-3	few	TGTGCCAGCAGTTACGTAGCGCCCTACGAGCAGTACTTC	CASSYVAPYEQYF
TRBJ1-2	.	TRBV29-1	.	TGCAGCGTTGAAGTCCCCAGGGTGGGTGGCTACACCTTC	CSVEVPRVGGYTF
TRBJ2-7	.	TRBV7-9	.	TGTGCCAGCAGCTTAGCCCCGGCGGGCTCCTACGAGCAGTACTTC	CASSLAPAGSYEQYF
TRBJ1-2	.	TRBV6-5	few	TGTGCCAGCAGTTACTCGATTGTGATGCGCGGGGGCGGCTACACCTTC	CASSYSIVMRGGGYTF
TRBJ2-3	.	TRBV6-5	many	TGTGCCAGCAGTTACTCGCGGATATCCACAGATACGCAGTATTTT	CASSYSRISTDTQYF
TRBJ1-1	TRBD1	TRBV4-3	many	TGCGCCAGCAGCCAAGGGGGCTTCCGGGACAGGGACACTGAAGCTTTCTTT	CASSQGGFRDRDTEAFF
TRBJ2-1	.	TRBV7-2	few	TGTGCCAGCAGCTCGTCCCTGAAAGGGACCTACAATGAGCAGTTCTTC	CASSSSLKGTYNEQFF
TRBJ1-6	.	TRBV12-3/TRBV12-4	many	TGTGCCAGCAGTCCCCCGGCAGCCCATAATTCACCCCTCCACTTT	CASSPPAAHNSPLHF
TRBJ1-6	TRBD1	TRBV7-2	.	TGTGCCAGCAGCTTAGGGACAGGGATTTATTTCCTCCACTTT	CASSLGTGIYFLHF
TRBJ2-2	.	TRBV2	.	TGTGCCAGCACCCTCGGGGCAAAGAACACCGGGGAGCTGTTTTTT	CASTLGAKNTGELFF
TRBJ2-3	TRBD2	TRBV25-1	.	TGTGCCAGCAGTGGAAGCGGGGGGGGCATAGATACGCAGTATTTT	CASSGSGGGIDTQYF
TRBJ1-1	.	TRBV4-1	.	TGCGCCAGCAGCCAAGATCTAATAGACATGAACACTGAAGCTTTCTTT	CASSQDLIDMNTEAFF
TRBJ2-7	TRBD1	TRBV28	many	TGTGCCAGCAGTATAGGACAGGCGCACAACGAGCAGTACTTC	CASSIGQAHNEQYF
TRBJ1-1	.	TRBV29-1	.	TGCAGCGCCGACCGGGGCGCGGGCACTGAAGCTTTCTTT	CSADRGAGTEAFF
TRBJ1-4	.	TRBV7-2	few	TGTGCCAGCAGCCCCCAGGCTGGGAGTCTAAAACTGTTTTTT	CASSPQAGSLKLFF
TRBJ2-3	.	TRBV12-3/TRBV12-4	.	TGTGCCAGCAGCAACCGACGTCCTAGCACAGATACGCAGTATTTT	CASSNRRPSTDTQYF
TRBJ1-2	TRBD1	TRBV20-1	.	TGCAGTGCTAGAGTCGCGGGACAGGGGTACTATGGCTACACCTTC	CSARVAGQGYYGYTF
TRBJ2-1	.	TRBV6-2/TRBV6-3	many	TGTGCCAGCAGCCTGGACGGTCCCTCCTTTTACAATGAGCAGTTCTTC	CASSLDGPSFYNEQFF
TRBJ1-2	TRBD1	TRBV18	.	TGTGCCAGCTCCCCCCCGGACAGGCCTTATGGCTACACCTTC	CASSPPDRPYGYTF
TRBJ1-4	.	TRBV12-3/TRBV12-4	.	TGTGCCAGCTCGAGGAACGGGAATGAAAAACTGTTTTTT	CASSRNGNEKLFF